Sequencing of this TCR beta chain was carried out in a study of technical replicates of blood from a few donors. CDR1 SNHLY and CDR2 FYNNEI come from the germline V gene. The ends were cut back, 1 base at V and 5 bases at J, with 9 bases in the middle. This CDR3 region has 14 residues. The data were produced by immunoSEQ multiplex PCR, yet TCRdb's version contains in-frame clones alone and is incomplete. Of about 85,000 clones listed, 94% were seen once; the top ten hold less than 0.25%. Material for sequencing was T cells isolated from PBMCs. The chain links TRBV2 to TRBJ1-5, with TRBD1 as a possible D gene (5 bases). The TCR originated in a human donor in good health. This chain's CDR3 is CASSEGTRDQPQHF. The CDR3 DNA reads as TGTGCCAGCAGTGAAGGGACACGGGATCAGCCCCAGCATTTT.